A single T cell receptor (beta chain) is shown here with its context. As yet, its antigen is unknown. A single base separates this from a much larger clone, so it may be a read error. The PCR contained 60 Vbeta and 13 Jbeta primers. The repertoire was sequenced with immunoSEQ multiplex PCR; TCRdb's copy has only in-frame clones and lacks some. The top ten clones hold 9.5% to 15% of a sample with 65,000 to 95,000 clones, 75% of them seen once. This CDR3 comprises 13 residues. Germline CDR1 and CDR2: SEHNR and FQNEAQ (reference sequence). V was cut by 4 bases and J by 1 base, with 7 bases left in between. This sample was included in a study of cytomegalovirus exposure and HLA in healthy donors. Overall study findings and caveats: Presence/absence comparisons presumed near-even sequencing depth among donors.

The clonotype originates from a man between 65 and 80 years old in good health and CMV-seronegative. The sequenced sample was PBMCs. The chain joins TRBV7-9 to TRBJ1-1; TRBD1 is a possible D gene (6 bases). CDR3 coding DNA: TGTGCCAGCAGCTCACAGGGGAACACTGAAGCTTTCTTT. Encoded protein: CASSSQGNTEAFF. The whole variable domain, remainder taken from reference TRBV7-9 and TRBJ1-1, is DTGVSQNPRHKITKRGQNVTFRCDPISEHNRLYWYRQTLGQGPEFLTYFQNEAQLEKSRLLSDRFSAERPKGSFSTLEIQRTEQGDSAMYLCASSSQGNTEAFFGQGTRLTVV.